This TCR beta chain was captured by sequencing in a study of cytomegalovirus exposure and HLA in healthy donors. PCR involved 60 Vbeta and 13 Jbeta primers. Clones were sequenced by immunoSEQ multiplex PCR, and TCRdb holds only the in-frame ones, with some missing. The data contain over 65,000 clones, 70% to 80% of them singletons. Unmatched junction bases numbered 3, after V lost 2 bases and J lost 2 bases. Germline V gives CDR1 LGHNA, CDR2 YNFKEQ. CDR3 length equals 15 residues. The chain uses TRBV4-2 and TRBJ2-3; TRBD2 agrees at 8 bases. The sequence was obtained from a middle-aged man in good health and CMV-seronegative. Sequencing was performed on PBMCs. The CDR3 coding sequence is TGTGCCAGCAGCCAAAGGACTAGCCTCACAGATACGCAGTATTTT. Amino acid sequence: CASSQRTSLTDTQYF.